The sequence of this T cell receptor beta chain was determined in a study of blood T cell repertoires in COVID-19. Up to 2 weeks before entering the study, exposed participants had met a COVID-19 case. CDR3 length: 17 amino acids. Trimming removed 1 base from V and 5 bases from J; junction bases left unmatched: 9. The germline V gene has CDR1 LNHDA and CDR2 SQIVND (reference sequence). The table came from immunoSEQ multiplex PCR; TCRdb's copy has only in-frame clones and leaves some out. The table shows roughly 400,000 clones, with roughly 88% occurring only once. Sequencing used PBMCs or T cells enriched from blood (not recorded which). This TCR derives from a woman under 30 who had been exposed to COVID-19. This chain joins TRBV19 and TRBJ1-4; TRBD1 aligns across 8 bases. DNA of the CDR3: TGTGCCAGTAGTATAGGGGACAGGCGGACCCTGAATGAAAAACTGTTTTTT. It translates to CASSIGDRRTLNEKLFF.